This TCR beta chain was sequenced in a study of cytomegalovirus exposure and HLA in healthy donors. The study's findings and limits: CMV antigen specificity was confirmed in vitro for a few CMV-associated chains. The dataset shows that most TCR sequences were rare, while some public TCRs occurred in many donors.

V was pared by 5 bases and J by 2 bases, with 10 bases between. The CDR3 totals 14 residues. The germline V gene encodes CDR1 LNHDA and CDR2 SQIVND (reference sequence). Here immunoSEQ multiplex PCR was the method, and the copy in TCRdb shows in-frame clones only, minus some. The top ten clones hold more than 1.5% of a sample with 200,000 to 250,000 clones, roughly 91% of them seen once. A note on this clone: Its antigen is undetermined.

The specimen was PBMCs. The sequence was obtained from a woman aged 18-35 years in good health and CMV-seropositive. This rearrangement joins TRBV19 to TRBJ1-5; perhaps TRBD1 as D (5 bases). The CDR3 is CASSSRGGNQPQHF. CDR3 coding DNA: TGTGCCAGTAGTTCCCGGGGGGGCAATCAGCCCCAGCATTTT.